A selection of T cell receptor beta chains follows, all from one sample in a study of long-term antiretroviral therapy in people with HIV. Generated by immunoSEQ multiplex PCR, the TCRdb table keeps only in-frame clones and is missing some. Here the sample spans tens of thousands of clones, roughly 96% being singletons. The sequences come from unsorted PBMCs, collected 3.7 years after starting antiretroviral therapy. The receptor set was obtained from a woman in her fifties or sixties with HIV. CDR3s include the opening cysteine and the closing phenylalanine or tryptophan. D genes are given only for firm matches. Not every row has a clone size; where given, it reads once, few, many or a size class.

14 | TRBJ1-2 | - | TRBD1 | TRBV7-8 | TGTGCCAGCAGCCTAGGGACAGGACCCTATGGCTACACCTTC | CASSLGTGPYGYTF
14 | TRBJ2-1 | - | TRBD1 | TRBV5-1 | TGCGCCAGCAGCTTGGGACAGGGCTACAATGAGCAGTTCTTC | CASSLGQGYNEQFF
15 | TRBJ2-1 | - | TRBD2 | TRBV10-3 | TGTGCCATCAGTGAGAGGCCTAGCGGAGACAATGAGCAGTTCTTC | CAISERPSGDNEQFF
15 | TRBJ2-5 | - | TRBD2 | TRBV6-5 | TGTGCCAGCAGCTCGGGACTAGCTCTGCAAGAGACCCAGTACTTC | CASSSGLALQETQYF
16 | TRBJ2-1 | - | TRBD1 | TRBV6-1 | TGTGCCAGCAGTGAAGCGCTGACAGGGGGTTACAATGAGCAGTTCTTC | CASSEALTGGYNEQFF
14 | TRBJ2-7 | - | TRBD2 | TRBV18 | TGTGCCAGCGGACCTAGCGGGGGAGGGAACGAGCAGTACTTC | CASGPSGGGNEQYF
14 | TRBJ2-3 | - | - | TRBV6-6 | TGTGCCAGCAGTTACTCCAGGGGCTGGGATACGCAGTATTTT | CASSYSRGWDTQYF
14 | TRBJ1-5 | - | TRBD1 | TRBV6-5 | TGTGCCAGCAGGAAGGGACAGGGTGGTCAGCCCCAGCATTTT | CASRKGQGGQPQHF
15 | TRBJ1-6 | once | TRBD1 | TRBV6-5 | TGTGCCAGCAGTTACTCGGGACAGGAGAATTCACCCCTCCACTTT | CASSYSGQENSPLHF
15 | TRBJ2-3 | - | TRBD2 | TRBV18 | TGTGCCAGCTCACCGGTGAGCGGGGGCACAGATACGCAGTATTTT | CASSPVSGGTDTQYF
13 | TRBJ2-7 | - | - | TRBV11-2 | TGTGCCAGCAGCTTAGATGGGGCATTTTCACAGTACTTC | CASSLDGAFSQYF
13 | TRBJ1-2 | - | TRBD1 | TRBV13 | TGTGCCAGCAGCGCTACAGGGGCCTATGGCTACACCTTC | CASSATGAYGYTF
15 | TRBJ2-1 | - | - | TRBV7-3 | TGTGCCAGCAGCCCGATAGGGGGAGGTTACAATGAGCAGTTCTTC | CASSPIGGGYNEQFF
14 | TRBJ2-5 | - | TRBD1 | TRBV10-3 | TGTGCCATCAGTTTGAATCGGGACAGGGGAACCCAGTACTTC | CAISLNRDRGTQYF
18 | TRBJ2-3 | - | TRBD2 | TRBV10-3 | TGTGCCATCAGTGAGTTGTTTAGCGGGGGAACTAGCACAGATACGCAGTATTTT | CAISELFSGGTSTDTQYF
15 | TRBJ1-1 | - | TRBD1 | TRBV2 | TGTGCCAGCAGTGTCGGACAGGGGGGGAACACTGAAGCTTTCTTT | CASSVGQGGNTEAFF
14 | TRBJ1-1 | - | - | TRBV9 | TGTGCCAGCAGCGTAGTCGAGACAGGCACTGAAGCTTTCTTT | CASSVVETGTEAFF
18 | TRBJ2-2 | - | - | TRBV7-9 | TGTGCCAGCAGCCCCCCATTTCGGTCAGGGGCGGGCACCGGGGAGCTGTTTTTT | CASSPPFRSGAGTGELFF
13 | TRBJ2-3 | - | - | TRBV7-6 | TGTGCCAGCAGCTCAAAACTCCTCGATACGCAGTATTTT | CASSSKLLDTQYF
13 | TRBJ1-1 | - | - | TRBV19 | TGTGCCAAGAGTAGTGGGCCCAACACTGAAGCTTTCTTT | CAKSSGPNTEAFF
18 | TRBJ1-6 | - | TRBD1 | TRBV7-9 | TGTGCCAGCAGCTTATTCAACCGGGACAGGGTTTTAGATTCACCCCTCCACTTT | CASSLFNRDRVLDSPLHF
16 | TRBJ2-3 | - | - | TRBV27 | TGTGCCAGCAGTTTACGACGGGGAACCGGCACAGATACGCAGTATTTT | CASSLRRGTGTDTQYF
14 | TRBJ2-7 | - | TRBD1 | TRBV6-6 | TGTGCCAGCAGACCCCGGGACAGCACCTACGAGCAGTACTTC | CASRPRDSTYEQYF
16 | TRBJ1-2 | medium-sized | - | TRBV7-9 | TGTGCCAGCAGCCCAGGGTGGGGAGGGGTCGGCTATGGCTACACCTTC | CASSPGWGGVGYGYTF
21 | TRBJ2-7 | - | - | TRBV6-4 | TGTGCCAGCAGTGACCAATCCTGGATTTTTGTCCGGGGGACTTCCACCTACGAGCAGTACTTC | CASSDQSWIFVRGTSTYEQYF
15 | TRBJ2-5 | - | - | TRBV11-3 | TGTGCCAGCAGCTTAGACAGCACCTACCAAGAGACCCAGTACTTC | CASSLDSTYQETQYF
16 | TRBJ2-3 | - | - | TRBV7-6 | TGTGCCAGCAGCCCCATCACCCAGGCTAGCACAGATACGCAGTATTTT | CASSPITQASTDTQYF
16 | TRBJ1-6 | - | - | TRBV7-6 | TGTGCCAGCAGCTTAGGGACCCAGTCCAATAATTCACCCCTCCACTTT | CASSLGTQSNNSPLHF
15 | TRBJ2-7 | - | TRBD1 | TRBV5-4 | TGTGCCAGCAGGCGTGACGGGACAGGGACCTACGAGCAGTACTTC | CASRRDGTGTYEQYF
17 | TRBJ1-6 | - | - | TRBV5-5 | TGTGCCAGCAGCTTTAGACAGACTCCGTCCTATAATTCACCCCTCCACTTT | CASSFRQTPSYNSPLHF
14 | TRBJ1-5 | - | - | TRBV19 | TGTGCCAGTAGTATTCAGAGGGGGAATCAGCCCCAGCATTTT | CASSIQRGNQPQHF
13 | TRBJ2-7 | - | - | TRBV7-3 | TGTGCCAGCAGCCCCGGGACTTTTTACGAGCAGTACTTC | CASSPGTFYEQYF
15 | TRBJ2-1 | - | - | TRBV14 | TGTGCCAGCAGCCAAGGACCCCTGCCTTACAATGAGCAGTTCTTC | CASSQGPLPYNEQFF
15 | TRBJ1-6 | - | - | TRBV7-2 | TGTGCCAGCAGCCCCAGTCAGGGAGAGGTTTCACCCCTCCACTTT | CASSPSQGEVSPLHF
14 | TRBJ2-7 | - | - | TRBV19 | TGTGCCAGTAGTATTTCGGACAGTTACAACGAGCAGTACTTC | CASSISDSYNEQYF
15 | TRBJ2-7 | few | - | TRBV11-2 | TGTGCCAGCAGCTTAGCCCTCGATAACTCCTACGAGCAGTACTTC | CASSLALDNSYEQYF
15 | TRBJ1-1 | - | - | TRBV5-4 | TGTGCCAGCAGTCCGGGGGGGGGTTCGAACACTGAAGCTTTCTTT | CASSPGGGSNTEAFF
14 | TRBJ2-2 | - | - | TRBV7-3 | TGTGCCTCCTCAGGGCGGGGAAGCACCGGGGAGCTGTTTTTT | CASSGRGSTGELFF
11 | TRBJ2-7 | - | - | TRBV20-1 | TGCAGTGCTAGTCCCACCTACGAGCAGTACTTC | CSASPTYEQYF
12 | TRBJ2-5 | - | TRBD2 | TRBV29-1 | TGCAGCGTTGAGGGGACTAGCGGGGGAAAGTACTTC | CSVEGTSGGKYF
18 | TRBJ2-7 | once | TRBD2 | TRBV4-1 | TGCGCCAGCAGCCAAGTGGACTTCCTCCCGGGAGGTTCCTACGAGCAGTACTTC | CASSQVDFLPGGSYEQYF
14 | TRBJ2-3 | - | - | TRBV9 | TGTGCCAGCAGCGTAGGCCGGGGAGGAGATACGCAGTATTTT | CASSVGRGGDTQYF
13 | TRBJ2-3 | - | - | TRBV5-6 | TGTGCCAGCAGCTTGCTAGCCCCAGATACGCAGTATTTT | CASSLLAPDTQYF
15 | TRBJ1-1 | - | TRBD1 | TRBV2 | TGTGCCAGCAGGGAAAGAGGGCAGGGGGGAACTGAAGCTTTCTTT | CASRERGQGGTEAFF
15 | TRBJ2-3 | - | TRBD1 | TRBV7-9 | TGTGCCAGCAGCCCGTCGAGACAGGGCGCAGATACGCAGTATTTT | CASSPSRQGADTQYF
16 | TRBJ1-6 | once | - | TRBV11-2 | TGTGCCAGCAGCTTAGTTGCAGGGTACGGTAATTCACCCCTCCACTTT | CASSLVAGYGNSPLHF
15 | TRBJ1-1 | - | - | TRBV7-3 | TGTGCCAGCAGCTTTTTAGGCCCCATGAACACTGAAGCTTTCTTT | CASSFLGPMNTEAFF
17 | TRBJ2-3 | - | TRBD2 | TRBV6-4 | TGTGCCAGCAGCCCCGGGACTAGCGGGCCTAGCACAGATACGCAGTATTTT | CASSPGTSGPSTDTQYF
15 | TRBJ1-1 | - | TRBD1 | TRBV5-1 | TGCGCCAGCAGCCGGGACAGGGGATTGAACACTGAAGCTTTCTTT | CASSRDRGLNTEAFF
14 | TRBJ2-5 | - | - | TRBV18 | TGTGCCAGCTCACCTATAGACACGGCGGAGACCCAGTACTTC | CASSPIDTAETQYF
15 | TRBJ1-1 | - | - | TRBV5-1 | TGCGCCAGCAGCCGAGAGGGACACGGGAACACTGAAGCTTTCTTT | CASSREGHGNTEAFF
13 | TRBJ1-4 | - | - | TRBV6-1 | TGTGCCAGCACGTGGTCACTGCGGGAAAAACTGTTTTTT | CASTWSLREKLFF
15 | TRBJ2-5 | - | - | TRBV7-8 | TGTGCCAGCAGCCAGGACGTAGGAATACAAGAGACCCAGTACTTC | CASSQDVGIQETQYF
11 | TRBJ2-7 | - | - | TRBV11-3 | TGTGCCAGCAGCTTAGACGGCGAGCAGTACTTC | CASSLDGEQYF
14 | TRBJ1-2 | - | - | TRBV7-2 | TGTGCCAGCAGCGCGCGACGGGGGGACGGTGGCTACACCTTC | CASSARRGDGGYTF
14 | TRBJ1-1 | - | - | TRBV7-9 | TGTGCCAGCAGCCCCACGACCGTGAACACTGAAGCTTTCTTT | CASSPTTVNTEAFF
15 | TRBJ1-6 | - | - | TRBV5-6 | TGTGCCAGCAGCTCGCCGGGACGGGATAATTCACCCCTCCACTTT | CASSSPGRDNSPLHF